This T cell receptor beta chain was found in a study of blood T cell repertoires in COVID-19. The V end was cut by 3 bases, the J end by 0 bases, with 12 bases between. The CDR3 is made up of 16 amino acids. CDR1 KGHSH and CDR2 LQKENI come from the germline V gene. Data came from immunoSEQ multiplex PCR; TCRdb stores just in-frame clones and leaves some out. This table has some 200,000 clones, approximately 83% appearing once. The chain is built from TRBV18 and TRBJ1-3; D not resolved. This TCR came from a woman in her thirties or forties with acute COVID-19. The source material was PBMCs or T cells enriched from blood (not recorded which). CDR3 nucleotides: TGTGCCAGCTCACCCCCGCATACTCTCTCTGGAAACACCATATATTTT. It codes for CASSPPHTLSGNTIYF. Based on the CDR3 plus reference TRBV18 and TRBJ1-3, the full variable domain is NAGVMQNPRHLVRRRGQEARLRCSPMKGHSHVYWYRQLPEEGLKFMVYLQKENIIDESGMPKERFSAEFPKEGPSILRIQQVVRGDSAAYFCASSPPHTLSGNTIYFGEGSWLTVV.